These 5 T cell receptor beta chains came from one sample sequenced in a study of a mutant IDH1 vaccine in newly diagnosed glioma. Time point noted: week 47, end of study. All doses held 300 ug of mutant IDH1 20-mer peptide, with topical imiquimod. No antigen has been assigned to these receptors. Here immunoSEQ multiplex PCR was the method, and the copy in TCRdb shows in-frame clones only, minus some. Of tens of thousands of clones in the sample, less than 80% are singletons; the top ten hold around 5%. The specimen was PBMCs, collected from a glioma patient whose treatment included an IDH1 peptide vaccine. The receptors originated from a man aged 50-60 years with glioma.

V and J are TRBV29-1 and TRBJ1-3, with TRBD1 as a possible D gene (6 bases). CDR3 length: 13 residues. Germline lookup yields CDR1 SQVTM and CDR2 ANQGSEA. Trimming removed 4 bases at V and 7 bases at J, with 14 bases between. CDR3 sequence reads: CSVAGGASNTIYF. The CDR3 nucleotides read TGCAGCGTTGCCGGGGGCGCGAGTAACACCATATATTTT.

The rearrangement joins TRBV5-4 to TRBJ2-3; no reliable D call. This CDR3 spans 13 amino acids. The germline V gene encodes CDR1 SGHNT and CDR2 YYREEE (reference sequence). Deletions cut 3 bases from V and 3 bases from J, with 8 bases between. This CDR3 is CASSSLGTDTQYF. CDR3 coding DNA: TGTGCCAGCAGCTCTCTCGGAACAGATACGCAGTATTTT. Supplemented by reference TRBV5-4 and TRBJ2-3, the full variable domain reads ETGVTQSPTHLIKTRGQQVTLRCSSQSGHNTVSWYQQALGQGPQFIFQYYREEENGRGNFPPRFSGLQFPNYSSELNVNALELDDSALYLCASSSLGTDTQYFGPGTRLTVL.

The sample holds a few counts of this clone. The J gene is TRBJ1-2, the V gene TRBV2; a possible D gene is TRBD1 (6 bases). The CDR3 is 12 residues long. CDR1 is SNHLY and CDR2 is FYNNEI in the germline V gene. V shed 6 bases and J shed 4 bases, with 9 bases lying between them. DNA for the CDR3: TGTGCCAGCAGAGAGGGGGGCTATGGCTACACCTTC. Its protein is CASREGGYGYTF.

The chain joins TRBV18 to TRBJ1-5, with 7 nucleotides matching TRBD1. Germline CDR1 reads KGHSH; CDR2 reads LQKENI. This CDR3 is built from 16 residues. The J segment lost 2 bases and the V segment lost 2 bases, leaving 6 bases of the junction unmatched. The CDR3 DNA follows: TGTGCCAGCTCACCATCGGGAACAGGGGGCAATCAGCCCCAGCATTTT. Translation: CASSPSGTGGNQPQHF.

The chain recombines TRBV2 with TRBJ2-7; 8 bases agree with TRBD1. CDR1 is SNHLY and CDR2 is FYNNEI in the germline V gene. The CDR3 totals 12 residues. The trim removed 9 bases at V and 3 bases at J, leaving 4 bases unmatched. CDR3: CARGGQGYEQYF. CDR3 DNA sequence: TGTGCCAGGGGAGGACAGGGCTACGAGCAGTACTTC.